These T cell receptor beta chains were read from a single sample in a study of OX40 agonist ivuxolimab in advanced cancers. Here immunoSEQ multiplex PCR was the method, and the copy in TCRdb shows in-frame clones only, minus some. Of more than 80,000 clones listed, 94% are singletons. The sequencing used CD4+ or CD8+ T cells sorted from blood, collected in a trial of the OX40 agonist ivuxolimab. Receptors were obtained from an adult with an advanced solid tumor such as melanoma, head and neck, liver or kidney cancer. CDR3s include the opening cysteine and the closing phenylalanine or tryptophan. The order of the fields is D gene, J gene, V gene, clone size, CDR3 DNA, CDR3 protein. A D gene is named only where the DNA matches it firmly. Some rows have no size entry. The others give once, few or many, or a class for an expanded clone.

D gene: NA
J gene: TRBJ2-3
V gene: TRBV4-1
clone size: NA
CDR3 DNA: TGCGCCAGCAGCCAAGATCTCTATGCCGATACGCAGTATTTT
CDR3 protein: CASSQDLYADTQYF

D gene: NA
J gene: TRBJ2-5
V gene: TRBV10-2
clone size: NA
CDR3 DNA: TGCGCCAGCCTACGGGACATCCAAGAGACCCAGTACTTC
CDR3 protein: CASLRDIQETQYF

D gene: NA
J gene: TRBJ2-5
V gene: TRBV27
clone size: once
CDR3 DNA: TGTGCCAGCAGTTTATCAGGGAGGGAGACCCAGTACTTC
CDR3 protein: CASSLSGRETQYF

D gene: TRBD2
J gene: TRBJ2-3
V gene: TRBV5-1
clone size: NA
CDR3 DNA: TGCGCCAGCAGCTTGGGTAGCGGGGATATCACAGATACGCAGTATTTT
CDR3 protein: CASSLGSGDITDTQYF

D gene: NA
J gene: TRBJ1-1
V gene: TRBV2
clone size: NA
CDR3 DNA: TGTGCCCAACACGACGGGATGAACACTGAAGCTTTCTTT
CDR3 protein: CAQHDGMNTEAFF

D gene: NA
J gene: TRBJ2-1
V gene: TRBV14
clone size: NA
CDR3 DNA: TGTGCCAGCAGCCAAGTGGAATACAATGAGCAGTTCTTC
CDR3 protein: CASSQVEYNEQFF

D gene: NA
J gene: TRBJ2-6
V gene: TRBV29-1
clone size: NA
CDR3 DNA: TGCAGCGCCACGCTCGGGGCCAACGTCCTGACTTTC
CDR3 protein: CSATLGANVLTF

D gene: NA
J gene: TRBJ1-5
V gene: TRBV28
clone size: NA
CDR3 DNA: TGTGCCAGCCTCCGCTCCAATTTATGGCGGGTGCAGCCCCAGCATTTT
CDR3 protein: CASLRSNLWRVQPQHF

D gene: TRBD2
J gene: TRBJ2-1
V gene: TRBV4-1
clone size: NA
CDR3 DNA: TGCGCCAGCAGCCAAGAGCCTCTAGCGGCCTCCTACAATGAGCAGTTCTTC
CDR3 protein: CASSQEPLAASYNEQFF

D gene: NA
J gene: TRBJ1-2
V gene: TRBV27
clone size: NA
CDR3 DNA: TGTGCCAGCAGTTTAATGGGAGTTGGCGGCTACACCTTC
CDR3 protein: CASSLMGVGGYTF

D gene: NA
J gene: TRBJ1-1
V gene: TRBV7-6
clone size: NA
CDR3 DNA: TGTGCCAGCAGCTTCAGAGGGCTAGGGAAGACTGAAGCTTTCTTT
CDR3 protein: CASSFRGLGKTEAFF

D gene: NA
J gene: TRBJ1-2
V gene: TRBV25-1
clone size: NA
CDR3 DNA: TGTGCCAGCAGTGAATCCAGTGGTCCCAGACAGATCTTCTTCTTC
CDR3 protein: CASSESSGPRQIFFF

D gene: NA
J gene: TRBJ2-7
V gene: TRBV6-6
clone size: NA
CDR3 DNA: TGTGCCAGCAAGGACGGAATGGATGCGGGCGAGCAGTACTTC
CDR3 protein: CASKDGMDAGEQYF

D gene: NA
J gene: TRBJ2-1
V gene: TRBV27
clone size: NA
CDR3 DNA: TGTGCCAGCAGTTTATCGGGGGGTACTGCCAATGAGCAGTTCTTC
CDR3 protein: CASSLSGGTANEQFF

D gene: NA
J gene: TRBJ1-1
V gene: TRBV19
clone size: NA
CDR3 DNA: TGTGCCAGTAGTATGGGGAAAACTGAAGCTTTCTTT
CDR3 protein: CASSMGKTEAFF

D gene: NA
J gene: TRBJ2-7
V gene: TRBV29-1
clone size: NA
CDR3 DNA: TGCAGCGTTGAAGATCGGGGGAGCTCCTACGAGCAGTACTTC
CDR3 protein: CSVEDRGSSYEQYF

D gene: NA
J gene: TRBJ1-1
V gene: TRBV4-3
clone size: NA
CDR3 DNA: TGCGCCAGCAGCCAAGAAGGGATCACGGACACTGAAGCTTTCTTT
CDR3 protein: CASSQEGITDTEAFF

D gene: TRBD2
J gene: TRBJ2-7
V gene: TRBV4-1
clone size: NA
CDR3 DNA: TGCGCCAGCAGCCATAAGACTAGCGGCTCCTACGAGCAGTACTTC
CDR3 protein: CASSHKTSGSYEQYF

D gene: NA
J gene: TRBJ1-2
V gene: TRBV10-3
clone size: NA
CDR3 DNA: TGTGCCATCAGTGACCCGACAGGCCCCGACTATTATGGCTACACCTTC
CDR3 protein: CAISDPTGPDYYGYTF

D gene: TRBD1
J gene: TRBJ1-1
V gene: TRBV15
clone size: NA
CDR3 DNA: TGTGCCACCAGCAGAGGTTTGACAGGGCTAAACACTGAAGCTTTCTTT
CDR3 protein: CATSRGLTGLNTEAFF

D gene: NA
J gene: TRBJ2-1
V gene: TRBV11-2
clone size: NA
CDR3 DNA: TGTGCCAGCAGCTTGTACAGCTCCTACAATGAGCAGTTCTTC
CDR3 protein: CASSLYSSYNEQFF

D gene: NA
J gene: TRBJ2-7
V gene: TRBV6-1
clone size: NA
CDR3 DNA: TGTGCCAGCAGTGAAGTTGGACAGCCCTACGAGCAGTACTTC
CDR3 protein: CASSEVGQPYEQYF

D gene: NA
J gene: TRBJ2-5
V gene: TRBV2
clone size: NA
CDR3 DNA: TGTGCCGGGAAGACGGGAGAGGAGACCCAGTACTTC
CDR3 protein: CAGKTGEETQYF

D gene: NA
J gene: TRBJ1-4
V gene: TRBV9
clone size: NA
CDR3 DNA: TGTGCCAGCAGCCCATCGGGGGGGACTAATGAAAAACTGTTTTTT
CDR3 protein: CASSPSGGTNEKLFF

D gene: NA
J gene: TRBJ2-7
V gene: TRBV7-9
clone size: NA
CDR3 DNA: TGTGCCAGCAGCTTAGAGGGTCTTGGCGAGCAGTACTTC
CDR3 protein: CASSLEGLGEQYF

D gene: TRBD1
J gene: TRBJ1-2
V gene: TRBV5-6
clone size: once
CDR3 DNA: TGTGCCAGCAGCTGGGGTACAGGGGCCTATGGCTACACCTTC
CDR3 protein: CASSWGTGAYGYTF

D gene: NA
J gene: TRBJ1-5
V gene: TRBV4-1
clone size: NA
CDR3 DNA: TGCGCCAGCAGCGCCTCCGTGGGGGCAGAACAGCCCCAGCATTTT
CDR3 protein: CASSASVGAEQPQHF

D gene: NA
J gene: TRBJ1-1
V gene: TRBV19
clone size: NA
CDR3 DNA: TGTGCCAGTAGTATTATGGGGGGCGCGTTTACCCTTGCTTTCTTT
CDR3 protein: CASSIMGGAFTLAFF

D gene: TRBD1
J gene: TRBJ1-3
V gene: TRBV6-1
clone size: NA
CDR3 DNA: TGTGCCAGCAGTGTGACAGGGTTAAGCTCTGGAAACACCATATATTTT
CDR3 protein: CASSVTGLSSGNTIYF

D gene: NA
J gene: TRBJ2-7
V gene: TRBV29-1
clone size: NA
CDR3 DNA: TGCAGCGTTGTTTGGTCCTACGAGCAGTACTTC
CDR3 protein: CSVVWSYEQYF

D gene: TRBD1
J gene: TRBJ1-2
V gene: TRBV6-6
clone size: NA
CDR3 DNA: TGTGCCAGCAACTACGGAACAGGGGGAGACTATGGCTACACCTTC
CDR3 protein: CASNYGTGGDYGYTF

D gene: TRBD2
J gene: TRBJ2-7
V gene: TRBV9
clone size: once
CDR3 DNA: TGTGCCAGCAGCGGATTAAGAGCGGGGGGATCAGGTGAGCAGTACTTC
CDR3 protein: CASSGLRAGGSGEQYF

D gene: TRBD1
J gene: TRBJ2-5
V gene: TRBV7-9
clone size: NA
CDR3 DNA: TGTGCCAGCAGCCTCGGGACAGGGTCCCAAGAGACCCAGTACTTC
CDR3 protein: CASSLGTGSQETQYF

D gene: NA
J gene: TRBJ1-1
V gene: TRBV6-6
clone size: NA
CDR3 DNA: TGTGCCAGCAGCCCCGGGCCCCCCGAGAACACTGAAGCTTTCTTT
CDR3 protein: CASSPGPPENTEAFF

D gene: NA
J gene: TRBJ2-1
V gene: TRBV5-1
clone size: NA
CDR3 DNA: TGCGCCAGCAGCTTGATCTCCCTGCCAGGCGAGGTGGGCAATGAGCAGTTCTTC
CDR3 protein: CASSLISLPGEVGNEQFF

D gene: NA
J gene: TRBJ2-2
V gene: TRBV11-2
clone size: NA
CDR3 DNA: TGTGCCAGCAGCCTACTTATAGGAGGGAAAACCGGGGAGCTGTTTTTT
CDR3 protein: CASSLLIGGKTGELFF

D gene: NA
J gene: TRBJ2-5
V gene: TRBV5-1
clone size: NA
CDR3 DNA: TGCGCCAGCAGCTTGTATCGCGGAGAGACCCAGTACTTC
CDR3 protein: CASSLYRGETQYF

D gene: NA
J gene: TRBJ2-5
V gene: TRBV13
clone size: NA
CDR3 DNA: TGTGCCAGCAGCCCCTACCAAGAGACCCAGTACTTC
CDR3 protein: CASSPYQETQYF

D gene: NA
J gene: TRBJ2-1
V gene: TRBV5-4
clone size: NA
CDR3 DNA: TGTGCCAGCAGCCGCGGGGGCCCGTACAATGAGCAGTTCTTC
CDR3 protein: CASSRGGPYNEQFF

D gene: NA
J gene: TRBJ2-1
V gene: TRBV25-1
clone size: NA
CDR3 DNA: TGTGCCAGCAGTGAATGGAGGAAGGATGAGCAGTTCTTC
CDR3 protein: CASSEWRKDEQFF

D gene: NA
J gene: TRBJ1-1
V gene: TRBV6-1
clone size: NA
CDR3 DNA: TGTGCCAGCTACGAATGGCTGGGGGCTTTCTTT
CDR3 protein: CASYEWLGAFF

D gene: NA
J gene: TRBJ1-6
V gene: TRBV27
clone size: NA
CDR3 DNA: TGTGCCAGCAGTTTAAAGGGGACGCTCTACCGGCGGGATTCACCCCTCCACTTT
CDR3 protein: CASSLKGTLYRRDSPLHF